What follows describes a single TCR beta chain. This entry comes from a study of control samples from healthy donors and cancer patients. The assay was immunoSEQ multiplex PCR, and TCRdb's table has in-frame clones only and misses some. Of approximately 100,000 clones listed, just under 95% were seen once; the top ten hold 3%. Material: blood. This clonotype was sampled from a human donor in good health. The donor label of this sample is uncertain.

This chain's CDR3 is CASSPEGGVNSPLHF. The CDR3 coding sequence is TGTGCCAGCAGCCCAGAGGGGGGGGTTAATTCACCCCTCCACTTT. This sequence joins TRBV9 and TRBJ1-6; D might be TRBD1 (6 bases). The CDR3 extends over 15 amino acids. Per germline, CDR1 SGDLS and CDR2 YYNGEE. Trimming pared 4 bases from V and 6 bases from J, leaving 14 bases between.